This TCR beta chain is from a study of CD8+CD57+ T cells in acquired aplastic anemia. General study points: CD8+ Simpson's diversity in patients was not significantly different from that in controls. Common to patients and controls were 25 to 30 CD8+ CDR3 sequences.

Patients chosen for sequencing had CD8+CD57+ cells that had expanded, as shown by flow cytometry. The study profiled TCR beta VDJ and CDR3 using genomic DNA as template. TCRdb ran MiXCR on the reads and lists one entry per CDR3 protein. Among approximately 220,000 distinct CDR3 sequences listed, around half were seen once. In regard to this clonotype: Its antigen is not identified.

The CDR3 totals 13 residues. V dropped 2 bases and J dropped 5 bases, with 9 bases sitting between them. CDR1 SEHNR and CDR2 FQNEAQ come from the germline V gene (reference sequence). The rearrangement links TRBV7-9 to TRBJ1-1; D is undetermined. The source is a human donor with aplastic anemia. The sequenced material came from sorted CD4+, CD8+, or CD8+CD57+ T cells (not recorded which) from PBMCs. The CDR3 here is CASSLPSGTEAFF. The CDR3 DNA is TGTGCCAGCAGCTTACCTAGCGGGACTGAAGCTTTCTTT.